One and the same sample provided the 23 T cell receptor beta chains below, sequenced in a study of naive CD8 T cells in extremely preterm neonates. Their specific antigens are unknown. Libraries were prepared by immunoSEQ multiplex PCR; TCRdb keeps only in-frame clonotypes and omits some of them. The top ten clones hold 0.55% to 0.75% of a sample with some 4,800 clones, 90% to 95% of them seen once. Study-wide results and caveats: Relative to older groups, preterm infants had shorter, less trimmed CDR3s with fewer N additions.

Extremely preterm deliveries at 23-27 weeks of gestation provided the preterm samples. Input material: naive CD8+ T cells from cord blood. The receptors originated from a boy who was born preterm.

The rearrangement links TRBV4-1 to TRBJ2-3; TRBD2 agrees at 8 bases. CDR1 and CDR2 from the germline V gene are MGHRA and YSYEKL. Losses at the gene ends were 1 base for V and 5 bases for J; bases not matched to a gene: 5. This CDR3 is built from 15 residues. CDR3 protein: CASSQARLAGDTQYF. CDR3 DNA sequence: TGCGCCAGCAGCCAAGCCCGCCTAGCGGGAGATACGCAGTATTTT.

V usage is TRBV5-1 and J usage is TRBJ1-4; 11 bases are a match to TRBD1. Losses at the gene ends were 3 bases for V and 8 bases for J; bases not matched to a gene: 0. This CDR3 comprises 13 residues. The germline V gene encodes CDR1 SGHRS and CDR2 YFSETQ. The CDR3 is CASSWTGGEKLFF. The CDR3 DNA sequence: TGCGCCAGCAGCTGGACAGGGGGCGAAAAACTGTTTTTT.

The J gene is TRBJ2-1, the V gene TRBV7-6, with 9 bases aligning to TRBD1. V was pared by 4 bases and J by 3 bases, with 7 bases of the junction left unmatched. CDR3 length: 16 residues. Germline CDR1 and CDR2: SGHVS and FNYEAQ. CDR3 coding DNA: TGTGCCAGCAGCTCTTCCGGGACAGGGAACTACAATGAGCAGTTCTTC. Translation: CASSSSGTGNYNEQFF.

J is TRBJ2-7 and V is TRBV4-2; no definite D call. The germline CDR1 and CDR2 sequences are LGHNA and YNFKEQ. The CDR3 contains 12 residues. Trimming removed 0 bases from V and 3 bases from J, with 3 bases in between. DNA for the CDR3: TGTGCCAGCAGCCAAGAGCGCTACGAGCAGTACTTC. This translates into CASSQERYEQYF.

J is TRBJ2-1 and V is TRBV19, with D possibly TRBD2 on 5 matching bases. V shed 3 bases and J shed 2 bases, with 11 bases lying between them. The germline V gene has CDR1 LNHDA and CDR2 SQIVND (reference sequence). The CDR3 loop spans 15 amino acids. The CDR3 protein is CASSIGGPTYNEQFF. CDR3 DNA: TGTGCCAGTAGTATCGGCGGGCCTACCTACAATGAGCAGTTCTTC. The entire variable domain, with the rest obtained from reference TRBV19 and TRBJ2-1, is as follows: DGGITQSPKYLFRKEGQNVTLSCEQNLNHDAMYWYRQDPGQGLRLIYYSQIVNDFQKGDIAEGYSVSREKKESFPLTVTSAQKNPTAFYLCASSIGGPTYNEQFFGPGTRLTVL.

This clone was detected once. The V gene is TRBV5-5, the J gene TRBJ2-1; 7 positions match TRBD2. The junction had 8 bases not matched to a gene; V was cut back by 0 bases and J by 8 bases. Per the germline V gene, CDR1 is SGHKS and CDR2 is YYEKEE (reference sequence). The CDR3 is 15 residues long. CDR3 bases: TGTGCCAGCAGCTTGGCTAGCGGAGATGGGTATGAGCAGTTCTTC. Its protein product is CASSLASGDGYEQFF. Using reference TRBV5-5 and TRBJ2-1 for the parts outside the CDR3, the full variable domain is DAGVTQSPTHLIKTRGQQVTLRCSPISGHKSVSWYQQVLGQGPQFIFQYYEKEERGRGNFPDRFSARQFPNYSSELNVNALLLGDSALYLCASSLASGDGYEQFFGPGTRLTVL.

This chain links TRBV6-5 with TRBJ1-1; D is unresolved. This CDR3 is built from 13 residues. From germline, CDR1 is MNHEY and CDR2 SVGAGI. The V and J ends lost 6 bases and 1 base respectively, with 9 bases between them. CDR3 sequence reads: CASSLLQNTEAFF. DNA of the CDR3: TGTGCCAGCAGCCTCCTACAGAACACTGAAGCTTTCTTT.

Notes on this clone: Other DNA sequences of this sample code for an identical CDR3. The chain uses TRBV19 and TRBJ2-7; D is unclear. Between the trimmed V and J ends, which lost 3 bases and 3 bases, there was a span of 3 bases. Germline V gene sequence: CDR1 LNHDA, CDR2 SQIVND (reference sequence). The CDR3 covers 11 residues. The CDR3 is CASSMGYEQYF. CDR3 DNA sequence: TGTGCCAGTAGTATGGGCTACGAGCAGTACTTC.

The V call is TRBV29-1, the J call TRBJ2-1; unclear D gene. The germline V gene has CDR1 SQVTM and CDR2 ANQGSEA. This CDR3 comprises 13 residues. The V end lost 1 base, the J end lost 0 bases, and 4 bases lay between the germline ends. The CDR3 here is CSVEGGSYNEQFF. The CDR3 DNA reads TGCAGCGTTGAAGGGGGCTCCTACAATGAGCAGTTCTTC.

V is TRBV5-6 and J is TRBJ2-4, with TRBD2 identical over 8 bases. In germline, CDR1 is SGHDT, CDR2 YYEEEE. V shed 4 bases, J shed 2 bases, and the junction held 8 bases outside the gene matches. This CDR3 is built from 16 residues. The chain's CDR3 is CASSPQRELPKNIQYF. CDR3 sequence (DNA): TGTGCCAGCAGCCCACAGCGGGAGCTACCCAAAAACATTCAGTACTTC.

The sample holds one count of this clone. J is TRBJ1-3 and V is TRBV7-9, with a possible D match to TRBD1 (5 bases). The CDR3 contains 14 residues. With 3 bases removed from V and 0 bases from J, the gap between germline ends came to 6 bases. CDR1 and CDR2 from the germline V gene are SEHNR and FQNEAQ (reference sequence). CDR3 nucleotides: TGTGCCAGCAGCTTCCAGGGCTCTGGAAACACCATATATTTT. This codes for CASSFQGSGNTIYF.

V gene TRBV29-1 combines with J gene TRBJ1-3, with TRBD1 matching 9 bases. V shed 4 bases, J shed 2 bases, and the junction held 0 bases outside the gene matches. Germline V gene sequence: CDR1 SQVTM, CDR2 ANQGSEA. The CDR3 covers 13 residues. The CDR3 loop reads CSVGQGAGNTIYF. For the CDR3, the DNA is TGCAGCGTTGGACAGGGGGCTGGAAACACCATATATTTT.

The V call is TRBV5-1, the J call TRBJ2-5; TRBD2 agrees at 13 bases. The length of the CDR3 is 16 residues. Trimming cost V 3 bases and J 4 bases; bases outside gene matches: 6. Germline CDR1 and CDR2: SGHRS and YFSETQ. In DNA form, the CDR3 reads TGCGCCAGCAGCTCGCGACTAGCGGGAGGAGGAGAGACCCAGTACTTC. Encoded protein: CASSSRLAGGGETQYF.

The CDR3 loop is CASTQGAVQYF. The CDR3 region has the DNA TGCGCCAGCACACAGGGTGCAGTGCAGTACTTC. V usage is TRBV4-1 and J usage is TRBJ2-4; D is possibly TRBD1 (6 bases). The CDR3 runs to 11 residues. V lost 7 bases and J 13 bases, leaving 14 bases between the germline ends. Germline V lookup: CDR1 MGHRA, CDR2 YSYEKL.

The chain carries TRBV28 and TRBJ2-1, with 9 bases lining up with TRBD1. The CDR3 runs to 14 residues. The germline gives CDR1 MDHEN, CDR2 SYDVKM. V was clipped by 3 bases and J by 3 bases; unmatched bases: 0. This CDR3 reads CASSLTGGYNEQFF. DNA for the CDR3: TGTGCCAGCAGTTTGACAGGGGGCTACAATGAGCAGTTCTTC.

The chain employs TRBV7-2 and TRBJ2-7; tentative D call: TRBD2 (5 bases). The V gene's germline CDR1 is SGHTA and CDR2 FQGNSA. This CDR3 has 13 residues. V was shortened by 5 bases and J by 0 bases, with 8 bases between the two germline ends. The CDR3: CASSEGSSYEQYF. The CDR3 bases are TGTGCCAGCAGCGAGGGTAGCTCCTACGAGCAGTACTTC.

The chain is built from TRBV30 and TRBJ2-5; D not resolved. The CDR3 loop spans 13 amino acids. V was cut by 2 bases and J by 2 bases, with 9 bases left in between. Germline-derived CDR1 and CDR2 are GTSNPN and SVGIG (reference sequence). The CDR3 spells CAWSNWGQETQYF. DNA of the CDR3: TGTGCCTGGAGTAACTGGGGTCAAGAGACCCAGTACTTC.

This chain uses TRBV27 with TRBJ1-2, with D unclear. Germline V gene lookup returns CDR1 MNHEY and CDR2 SMNVEV (reference sequence). Trimming cost V 3 bases and J 4 bases, with 6 bases left between them. The CDR3 has 12 residues. CDR3 coding DNA: TGTGCCAGCAGTTTTAAGGGCTATGGCTACACCTTC. This sequence encodes CASSFKGYGYTF.

V usage is TRBV25-1 and J usage is TRBJ2-1; a weak D match, TRBD1 (6 bases). V dropped 1 base and J dropped 2 bases, with 6 bases sitting between them. The length of the CDR3 is 14 residues. Germline V CDR1 and CDR2: MGHDK, SYGVNS. CDR3 nucleotides: TGTGCCAGCAGTGAATGGGACACCTACAATGAGCAGTTCTTC. It specifies CASSEWDTYNEQFF.

The genes are TRBV27 and TRBJ2-2; 11 nucleotides align to TRBD1. The CDR3 length is 15 residues. Germline CDR1 is MNHEY and CDR2 is SMNVEV (reference sequence). Germline trimming cut 3 bases from V and 3 bases from J; bases unmatched to any gene: 0. The CDR3 coding sequence is TGTGCCAGCAGTTTGGGACAGGGGGACACCGGGGAGCTGTTTTTT. Its translation: CASSLGQGDTGELFF.

This clone was observed a single time. The chain uses TRBV9 and TRBJ2-5, with 8 bases that match TRBD1. The CDR3 has 13 amino acids. Germline CDR1 and CDR2: SGDLS and YYNGEE. With V trimmed by 4 bases and J by 11 bases, 10 bases remained unmatched. The CDR3 DNA is TGTGCCAGCAGCCCTCCCTACAGGGGGAAACAGTACTTC. Translated: CASSPPYRGKQYF.

The rearrangement joins TRBV10-3 to TRBJ1-2; D unresolved. Trimming pared 2 bases from V and 0 bases from J, leaving 10 bases between. The length of the CDR3 is 15 residues. Germline V gene lookup returns CDR1 ENHRY and CDR2 SYGVKD. The CDR3, as DNA: TGTGCCATCAGTGAGGCCGGCGGAGCTAACTATGGCTACACCTTC. Its translation is CAISEAGGANYGYTF.

The chain combines TRBV9 with TRBJ1-2; 7 positions agree with TRBD1. Losses at the gene ends were 5 bases for V and 6 bases for J; bases not matched to a gene: 1. Germline V CDR1 and CDR2: SGDLS, YYNGEE. The CDR3 covers 11 residues. This CDR3 is CASRTGNGYTF. CDR3 sequence (DNA): TGTGCCAGCAGGACAGGGAATGGCTACACCTTC.